Following are 18 T cell receptor beta chains from one sample sequenced in a study of graft-versus-host responses after intestinal transplantation. Graft tissue processing released intraepithelial and lamina propria lymphocytes. The method was immunoSEQ multiplex PCR; TCRdb's version includes in-frame clones alone and lacks a portion of them. The sample records around 1,800 clones, about 83% being singletons. The material was ileum tissue, obtained 12 days after intestinal transplant. These receptors originate from a human patient who received an intestinal transplant, so some T cells may come from the graft donor.

The chain is built from TRBV9 and TRBJ2-5, with D possibly being TRBD1 or TRBD2 (5 bases each). CDR3 size: 16 residues. CDR1 and CDR2 (germline): SGDLS, YYNGEE. Between the trimmed V and J ends, which lost 0 bases and 2 bases, there was a span of 14 bases. This CDR3 reads CASSVGTGLGQETQYF. CDR3 sequence (DNA): TGTGCCAGCAGCGTAGGCACGGGGCTAGGGCAAGAGACCCAGTACTTC.

This clone was observed a handful of times. The chain joins TRBV11-1 to TRBJ1-4, with TRBD1 matching 9 bases. V shed 4 bases, J shed 8 bases, and the junction held 11 bases outside the gene matches. The CDR3 contains 16 residues. The germline V gene encodes CDR1 SGHAT and CDR2 FQDESV (reference sequence). The CDR3 protein is CASSSSLGQGYEKLFF. For the CDR3, the DNA is TGTGCCAGCAGCTCATCTCTTGGACAGGGGTACGAAAAACTGTTTTTT.

The V and J genes are TRBV2 and TRBJ1-2, with 9 bases that match TRBD1. This CDR3 spans 12 amino acids. The germline V gene has CDR1 SNHLY and CDR2 FYNNEI. Unmatched junction bases numbered 3, after V lost 7 bases and J lost 6 bases. The CDR3 nucleotides read TGTGCCAGCAATCACAGGGGGCATGGCTACACCTTC. It translates to CASNHRGHGYTF.

The chain has TRBV27 and TRBJ1-2; a weak D match, TRBD1 (6 bases). The ends were cut back, 5 bases at V and 8 bases at J, with 24 bases in the middle. CDR1 is MNHEY and CDR2 is SMNVEV in the germline V gene (reference sequence). The CDR3 covers 16 residues. CDR3 coding DNA: TGTGCCAGCAGTCCCATTCCCGGGACAAGCCCGGGCGGCTACACCTTC. It is translated as CASSPIPGTSPGGYTF.

This clone was counted a single time. The chain employs TRBV30 and TRBJ1-1, with D tentatively TRBD1 (5 bases). The V end was cut by 5 bases, the J end by 1 base, with 8 bases between. The CDR3 contains 12 residues. The germline V gene encodes CDR1 GTSNPN and CDR2 SVGIG (reference sequence). CDR3 protein: CAWGGTNTEAFF. CDR3 coding DNA: TGTGCCTGGGGTGGGACGAACACTGAAGCTTTCTTT.

There are a few counts of this clone. The chain joins TRBV4-3 to TRBJ2-1; 14 positions match TRBD2. CDR1 is LGHNA and CDR2 is YSLEER in the germline V gene. With 3 bases clipped from V and 8 bases from J, the junction kept 6 bases outside the gene matches. The CDR3 covers 16 residues. CDR3 loop: CASSHSGLAGADEQFF. The CDR3 DNA reads as TGCGCCAGCAGCCACTCGGGACTAGCGGGAGCTGATGAGCAGTTCTTC.

The V and J genes are TRBV19 and TRBJ2-6, with a tentative D call TRBD2 (5 bases). Germline CDR1 LNHDA, CDR2 SQIVND (reference sequence). Trimming removed 3 bases at V and 2 bases at J, with 14 bases between. This CDR3 contains 17 residues. In DNA, the CDR3 is TGTGCCAGTAGTATTGAGGGTTCACTTACTGGGGCCAACGTCCTGACTTTC. It yields the protein CASSIEGSLTGANVLTF. The whole variable domain, filled in from reference TRBV19 and TRBJ2-6, reads DGGITQSPKYLFRKEGQNVTLSCEQNLNHDAMYWYRQDPGQGLRLIYYSQIVNDFQKGDIAEGYSVSREKKESFPLTVTSAQKNPTAFYLCASSIEGSLTGANVLTFGAGSRLTVL.

The chain links TRBV5-4 to TRBJ2-3; TRBD2 is a possible D gene (6 bases). The CDR3 is 17 residues long. The V end lost 4 bases, the J end lost 0 bases, and 18 bases lay between the germline ends. Germline V gives CDR1 SGHNT, CDR2 YYREEE (reference sequence). CDR3 region: CASSPGGAGSSTDTQYF. CDR3 bases: TGTGCCAGCAGCCCTGGAGGTGCCGGGAGTAGCACAGATACGCAGTATTTT.

This sequence joins TRBV19 and TRBJ2-1; D is perhaps TRBD2 (6 bases). The germline V and J ends were trimmed by 4 bases and 4 bases, with 20 bases remaining between them. CDR1 and CDR2 (germline): LNHDA, SQIVND (reference sequence). The CDR3 loop spans 17 amino acids. The CDR3 region is CASSKKGGLARYNEQFF. CDR3 in DNA: TGTGCCAGTAGTAAGAAGGGCGGGCTAGCGAGATACAATGAGCAGTTCTTC. The variable domain in full, completed from reference TRBV19 and TRBJ2-1, reads DGGITQSPKYLFRKEGQNVTLSCEQNLNHDAMYWYRQDPGQGLRLIYYSQIVNDFQKGDIAEGYSVSREKKESFPLTVTSAQKNPTAFYLCASSKKGGLARYNEQFFGPGTRLTVL.

The chain has TRBV5-5 and TRBJ2-3; D is perhaps TRBD1 (5 bases). V lost 1 base and J 3 bases, leaving 18 bases between the germline ends. Germline V lookup: CDR1 SGHKS, CDR2 YYEKEE (reference sequence). This CDR3 region has 17 residues. The DNA for the CDR3 is TGTGCCAGCAGCTTGATGGTGACAGAGAGGAATACAGATACGCAGTATTTT. Encoded protein: CASSLMVTERNTDTQYF.

The rearrangement uses TRBV7-9 and TRBJ2-7; 8 bases line up with TRBD1. V lost 5 bases and J lost 5; bases outside the gene matches: 11. The CDR3 extends over 15 amino acids. The germline gives CDR1 SEHNR, CDR2 FQNEAQ (reference sequence). CDR3 coding DNA: TGTGCCAGCAGCCCGGGACAGGAGCTGTCTAACGAGCAGTACTTC. Protein: CASSPGQELSNEQYF.

This chain uses TRBV4-3 with TRBJ2-4; D might be TRBD2 (6 bases). With 0 bases removed from V and 0 bases from J, the gap between germline ends came to 21 bases. The CDR3 spans 20 residues. Germline CDR1 and CDR2: LGHNA and YSLEER. The chain's CDR3 is CASSQDQFGGGSVAKNIQYF. The CDR3 coding sequence is TGCGCCAGCAGCCAAGATCAATTTGGCGGAGGGAGCGTAGCCAAAAACATTCAGTACTTC.

The CDR3 sequence: CASSEIGKEYGYTF. In DNA, the CDR3 is TGTGCCAGCAGTGAAATAGGAAAGGAATATGGCTACACCTTC. V gene TRBV6-4 combines with J gene TRBJ1-2; the D is unclear. The CDR3 covers 14 residues. Germline V gene data show CDR1 as MRHNA and CDR2 as SNTAGT. V was trimmed by 3 bases and J by 5 bases, leaving 13 bases between them.

This chain uses TRBV28 with TRBJ2-3, with TRBD2 identical over 9 bases. V trimming: 0 bases; J trimming: 4 bases; junction bases outside the gene matches: 2. Germline V gene data show CDR1 as MDHEN and CDR2 as SYDVKM. This CDR3 has 15 residues. In DNA, the CDR3 is TGTGCCAGCAGTTTATGTAGCGGGAGCGCAGATACGCAGTATTTT. It codes for CASSLCSGSADTQYF.

This chain joins TRBV12-5 and TRBJ1-1, with no clear D. The CDR3 consists of 13 residues. CDR1 is LGHNT and CDR2 is FRNRAP in the germline V gene. V was pared by 9 bases and J by 8 bases, with 19 bases between. The CDR3 bases are TGTGCTAGCGGAAGGACTTTTCGCTACGAAGCTTTCTTT. This encodes CASGRTFRYEAFF. The variable domain in full, completed from reference TRBV12-5 and TRBJ1-1, reads DARVTQTPRHKVTEMGQEVTMRCQPILGHNTVFWYRQTMMQGLELLAYFRNRAPLDDSGMPKDRFSAEMPDATLATLKIQPSEPRDSAVYFCASGRTFRYEAFFGQGTRLTVV.

V usage is TRBV1 and J usage is TRBJ2-3; TRBD1 is taken as the D call from the table, unchecked against the DNA. TRBV1 is designated a pseudogene. This CDR3 is 19 amino acids long. The CDR3 nucleotides read TGCACCAGCAGCCAAGATGAGACAGGCCACCCCAGGGGAGCAGATACGCAGTATTTT. It specifies CTSSQDETGHPRGADTQYF.

V is TRBV7-3 and J is TRBJ1-1; no clear D. Germline V gene data show CDR1 as SGHTA and CDR2 as FQGTGA. The CDR3 loop spans 12 amino acids. The ends were cut back, 6 bases at V and 5 bases at J, with 10 bases in the middle. The CDR3 spells CASRVTRTEAFF. The CDR3 DNA is TGTGCCAGCAGAGTCACTAGGACTGAAGCTTTCTTT.

The V gene is TRBV21-1, the J gene TRBJ1-4. TRBV21-1 constitutes a pseudogene. The CDR3 consists of 18 residues. The CDR3 DNA reads TGTGCCAGCAGGTCAAACGTAGGCTACAAGGTGCATAATGAAAAACTGTTTTTT. This codes for CASRSNVGYKVHNEKLFF.